These 27 T cell receptor beta chains were sequenced from one sample in a study of T cell changes during pregnancy in multiple sclerosis. The assay was immunoSEQ multiplex PCR, and TCRdb's table has in-frame clones only and misses some. The sample contains tens of thousands of clones, 75% to 90% of which appear only once. Here the sequenced sample was CD4+ T cells from peripheral blood mononuclear cells, taken in the third trimester of pregnancy. These receptors were taken from a female donor with multiple sclerosis, enrolled in a pregnancy study.

This chain joins TRBV6-5 and TRBJ2-7; D possibly corresponds to TRBD2 (5 bases). This CDR3 has 14 amino acids. V lost 0 bases and J lost 2, with 8 bases in between. The germline V gene encodes CDR1 MNHEY and CDR2 SVGAGI. CDR3 coding DNA: TGTGCCAGCAGTTACTCGGAGCGGACCTACGAGCAGTACTTC. This sequence encodes CASSYSERTYEQYF.

The CDR3 spells CASSSRRQGYTF. The CDR3, as DNA: TGTGCCAGCAGCTCTCGAAGACAGGGCTACACCTTC. The rearrangement uses TRBV7-9 and TRBJ1-2; perhaps TRBD1 as D (5 bases). The CDR3 consists of 12 residues. CDR1 and CDR2 (germline): SEHNR, FQNEAQ (reference sequence). With 4 bases removed from V and 8 bases from J, the gap between germline ends came to 11 bases.

The J gene is TRBJ1-1, the V gene TRBV2; D remains ambiguous. There are 13 residues in the CDR3. The germline V gene has CDR1 SNHLY and CDR2 FYNNEI. V lost 4 bases to trimming and J lost 2 bases, with 8 bases between them. DNA of the CDR3: TGTGCCAGCAGTGTGAGGTCCAACACTGAAGCTTTCTTT. Encoded protein: CASSVRSNTEAFF.

V is TRBV20-1 and J is TRBJ1-1, with D tentatively TRBD1 (5 bases). Germline CDR1 DFQATT, CDR2 SNEGSKA (reference sequence). The CDR3 has 11 amino acids. Between the trimmed V and J ends, which lost 5 bases and 6 bases, there was a span of 10 bases. The CDR3 loop is CSALKGPEAFF. CDR3 bases: TGCAGTGCTTTGAAGGGGCCTGAAGCTTTCTTT.

V is TRBV6-5 and J is TRBJ1-3; D gene unclear. Trimming took 6 bases from V and 4 from J, leaving 16 bases between them. Per germline, CDR1 MNHEY and CDR2 SVGAGI. CDR3 size: 15 residues. The CDR3 DNA sequence: TGTGCCAGCAGCCCGGGAATCGGGAGGGGAAACACCATATATTTT. This codes for CASSPGIGRGNTIYF.

The rearrangement links TRBV6-1 to TRBJ2-5; TRBD2 might be the D (6 bases). Germline V gene sequence: CDR1 MNHNS, CDR2 SASEGT. The CDR3 length is 17 residues. V was clipped by 0 bases and J by 2 bases, with 16 bases between them. DNA for the CDR3: TGTGCCAGCAGTGAAGCGCTCCTCGGCGGGATACAAGAGACCCAGTACTTC. Residues: CASSEALLGGIQETQYF.

The chain joins TRBV12-5 to TRBJ2-3; D not certain. The CDR3 is made up of 16 amino acids. Trimming left V 1 base short and J 4 bases short, with 15 bases between. Looked up from germline, CDR1 is LGHNT and CDR2 is FRNRAP. In DNA form, the CDR3 reads TGTGCTAGTGGTTTGGGGCTCACTCCCGAGGCAGATACGCAGTATTTT. Its protein product is CASGLGLTPEADTQYF.

The chain uses TRBV5-1 and TRBJ1-2; 9 bases are a match to TRBD1. The CDR3 length is 17 residues. Germline V gene lookup returns CDR1 SGHRS and CDR2 YFSETQ. Germline trimming cut 1 base from V and 5 bases from J; bases unmatched to any gene: 12. The CDR3 here is CASSLSQGQGIDYGYTF. The CDR3 DNA follows: TGCGCCAGCAGCTTGAGCCAGGGACAGGGAATAGATTATGGCTACACCTTC.

The J gene is TRBJ1-2, the V gene TRBV6-6; D possibly corresponds to TRBD1 (6 bases). Germline CDR1 is MNHNY and CDR2 is SVGAGI (reference sequence). V lost 0 bases and J 4 bases, leaving 12 bases between the germline ends. This CDR3 has 15 residues. The CDR3 nucleotides read TGTGCCAGCAGTTACTCATCAGGGGTCGGCTATGGCTACACCTTC. It specifies CASSYSSGVGYGYTF.

V usage is TRBV19 and J usage is TRBJ1-1; TRBD1 matches at 8 bases. CDR1 LNHDA and CDR2 SQIVND come from the germline V gene (reference sequence). The CDR3 sequence is 14 residues long. V lost 7 bases to trimming and J lost 4 bases; unmatched junction nucleotides: 8. CDR3 protein: CASNPTGVGTEAFF. For the CDR3, the DNA is TGTGCCAGTAACCCGACAGGGGTAGGCACTGAAGCTTTCTTT.

This rearrangement joins TRBV7-3 to TRBJ1-1, with a tentative D call TRBD1 (6 bases). The V and J ends lost 0 bases and 0 bases respectively, with 23 bases between them. CDR3 size: 20 residues. The germline CDR1 and CDR2 sequences are SGHTA and FQGTGA. DNA of the CDR3: TGTGCCAGCAGCTTAACTCACGTCGGGACATGGGGCATGATGAACACTGAAGCTTTCTTT. Protein product: CASSLTHVGTWGMMNTEAFF.

As regards this clone: The sample carries other DNA sequences with the same CDR3. The J gene is TRBJ1-2, the V gene TRBV18; possibly TRBD1 for D (5 bases). The CDR3 extends over 14 amino acids. CDR1 and CDR2 (germline): KGHSH, LQKENI. V was cut by 3 bases and J by 2 bases, with 10 bases left in between. The CDR3 DNA sequence: TGTGCCAGCTCACCCCGGGCAGGGAACTATGGCTACACCTTC. Its translation is CASSPRAGNYGYTF.

This rearrangement joins TRBV7-2 to TRBJ2-7, with D perhaps TRBD1 (5 bases). The CDR3 loop spans 14 amino acids. Germline values: CDR1 SGHTA, CDR2 FQGNSA. Trimming took 5 bases from V and 5 from J, leaving 16 bases between them. CDR3 amino acids: CASSPQWGEHEQYF. CDR3 bases: TGTGCCAGCAGCCCTCAGTGGGGCGAGCACGAGCAGTACTTC.

The chain has TRBV28 and TRBJ1-2, with TRBD1 as a possible D gene (6 bases). Germline V gene sequence: CDR1 MDHEN, CDR2 SYDVKM. The CDR3 extends over 11 amino acids. Trimming stripped 5 bases from V and 12 bases from J, with 13 bases between. CDR3: CASSDGTLDTF. The DNA for the CDR3 is TGTGCCAGCAGTGACGGGACATTAGACACCTTC.

This sequence joins TRBV5-1 and TRBJ2-3; unclear D gene. Between the trimmed V and J ends, which lost 0 bases and 0 bases, there was a span of 5 bases. In germline, CDR1 is SGHRS, CDR2 YFSETQ. The CDR3 is 14 amino acids. CDR3 DNA sequence: TGCGCCAGCAGCTTGGAGCTGAGCACAGATACGCAGTATTTT. It yields the protein CASSLELSTDTQYF.

This clone was picked up one time. The chain has TRBV29-1 and TRBJ2-6, with D possibly matching TRBD2 (6 bases). Trimming took off 7 bases at V and 13 bases at J, with 20 bases between the two ends. CDR1 is SQVTM, CDR2 ANQGSEA, per germline. CDR3 size: 13 residues. In nucleotides, the CDR3 is TGCAGCGCCCTGGCGGAGGGCCCGGGGGTCCTGACTTTC. It is translated as CSALAEGPGVLTF.

This clone was seen a handful of times. This sequence joins TRBV2 and TRBJ1-5; possibly TRBD1 for D (6 bases). Trimming stripped 6 bases from V and 4 bases from J, with 10 bases between. The CDR3 contains 13 residues. Germline lookup yields CDR1 SNHLY and CDR2 FYNNEI. CDR3 region: CASRWDTNQPQHF. For the CDR3, the DNA is TGTGCCAGCAGATGGGACACAAATCAGCCCCAGCATTTT.

J is TRBJ1-1 and V is TRBV19; perhaps TRBD1 as D (6 bases). This CDR3 region has 15 residues. Per the germline V gene, CDR1 is LNHDA and CDR2 is SQIVND (reference sequence). V shed 4 bases and J shed 4 bases, with 16 bases lying between them. The CDR3: CASSTLQGIGTEAFF. In nucleotides, the CDR3 is TGTGCCAGTAGTACTCTTCAGGGGATCGGCACTGAAGCTTTCTTT.

This sequence joins TRBV6-5 and TRBJ2-3, with 9 bases matching TRBD2. CDR3 length: 15 amino acids. V was pared by 3 bases and J by 4 bases, with 5 bases of the junction left unmatched. Germline-derived CDR1 and CDR2 are MNHEY and SVGAGI. Here the CDR3 reads CASSYWRGGADTQYF. CDR3 DNA: TGTGCCAGCAGTTATTGGCGGGGGGGGGCAGATACGCAGTATTTT.

Note on this clone: The sample has other DNA sequences that encode this CDR3 too. The chain employs TRBV5-1 and TRBJ1-1, with TRBD1 as a possible D gene (5 bases). CDR3 size: 13 residues. V dropped 2 bases and J dropped 3 bases, with 8 bases sitting between them. Germline CDR1 reads SGHRS; CDR2 reads YFSETQ. The CDR3 sequence: CASSLSGDTEAFF. In DNA form, the CDR3 reads TGCGCCAGCAGCTTATCGGGGGACACTGAAGCTTTCTTT. The whole variable domain, remainder taken from reference TRBV5-1 and TRBJ1-1, is KAGVTQTPRYLIKTRGQQVTLSCSPISGHRSVSWYQQTPGQGLQFLFEYFSETQRNKGNFPGRFSGRQFSNSRSEMNVSTLELGDSALYLCASSLSGDTEAFFGQGTRLTVV.

The V call is TRBV5-1, the J call TRBJ2-2; no reliable D call. Deletions cut 0 bases from V and 1 base from J, with 4 bases between. The CDR3 contains 14 residues. CDR1 and CDR2 from the germline V gene are SGHRS and YFSETQ. The CDR3 is CASSLGQNTGELFF. The CDR3 bases are TGCGCCAGCAGCTTGGGGCAGAACACCGGGGAGCTGTTTTTT.

V is TRBV6-1 and J is TRBJ1-3; no clear D. The germline gives CDR1 MNHNS, CDR2 SASEGT. Trimming removed 0 bases at V and 7 bases at J, with 13 bases between. CDR3 size: 15 residues. This CDR3 is CASSEASAGPNTIYF. DNA for the CDR3: TGTGCCAGCAGTGAAGCGTCAGCAGGTCCCAACACCATATATTTT.

This rearrangement joins TRBV19 to TRBJ1-1; D gene uncertain. Germline V gene lookup returns CDR1 LNHDA and CDR2 SQIVND (reference sequence). V gave up 0 bases and J gave up 4 bases, with 15 bases separating them. The CDR3 spans 16 residues. CDR3 loop: CASSIDPEWESTEAFF. The CDR3 DNA reads TGTGCCAGTAGTATAGATCCTGAGTGGGAGAGCACTGAAGCTTTCTTT.

The J gene is TRBJ2-7, the V gene TRBV19, with TRBD1 matching 7 bases. This CDR3 has 16 amino acids. Trimming cost V 4 bases and J 1 base; bases outside gene matches: 10. CDR1 and CDR2 from the germline V gene are LNHDA and SQIVND (reference sequence). CDR3 DNA sequence: TGTGCCAGTAGTACGCAGGGGGAAGTCCCTTCCTACGAGCAGTACTTC. This encodes CASSTQGEVPSYEQYF. The entire variable domain, with the rest obtained from reference TRBV19 and TRBJ2-7, is as follows: DGGITQSPKYLFRKEGQNVTLSCEQNLNHDAMYWYRQDPGQGLRLIYYSQIVNDFQKGDIAEGYSVSREKKESFPLTVTSAQKNPTAFYLCASSTQGEVPSYEQYFGPGTRLTVT.

The genes are TRBV11-3 and TRBJ1-4; 7 nucleotides agree with TRBD1. Per germline, CDR1 SGHNT and CDR2 YENEEA. With V trimmed by 2 bases and J by 0 bases, 15 bases remained unmatched. The CDR3 spans 20 residues. CDR3 in DNA: TGTGCCAGCAGCTTAACCCTCGGACAGGCCAGCTATGCAACTAATGAAAAACTGTTTTTT. It specifies CASSLTLGQASYATNEKLFF.

The chain joins TRBV7-2 to TRBJ2-1; 10 bases fit TRBD1. The CDR3 is 16 amino acids. Trimming at V came to 3 bases and at J to 7 bases, leaving 9 bases not matched to a gene. Germline V lookup: CDR1 SGHTA, CDR2 FQGNSA. For the CDR3, the DNA is TGTGCCAGCAGCTTCTATGCCGGGACAGGGGCAAATGAGCAGTTCTTC. Translating it yields CASSFYAGTGANEQFF.

This rearrangement joins TRBV27 to TRBJ2-1; TRBD2 matches 12 bases. Germline-derived CDR1 and CDR2 are MNHEY and SMNVEV (reference sequence). Trimming at V came to 7 bases and at J to 10 bases, leaving 14 bases not matched to a gene. The CDR3 is made up of 16 amino acids. CDR3 sequence reads: CASKLLETSGRREQFF. In DNA, the CDR3 is TGTGCCAGCAAACTTTTAGAGACTAGCGGGAGACGAGAGCAGTTCTTC.